This TCR beta chain emerged from a study of blood T cells in healthy people across ages. At the level of the study: Researchers report that template switching captured about one barcoded beta molecule per two T cells.

CDR1 is MNHEY and CDR2 is SVGAGI in the germline V gene. V gave up 6 bases and J gave up 3 bases, with 15 bases separating them. The CDR3 extends over 16 amino acids. With a J-beta primer mix and a sample-barcoded 5' primer, a second PCR ran 7 to 11 cycles. Template switching added a 12-random-nucleotide identifier to every cDNA molecule. In TCRdb, the 5' RACE reads were re-called with MiXCR into one record per CDR3 protein. The sample includes 550,000 to 600,000 distinct CDR3 sequences, 25% to 30% of them seen just once. About this clonotype: Its antigen is unidentified.

Study findings and constraints: Diversity of TCR beta correlated strongly with naive T cell percentage.

The source of this sequence is a woman aged 70 to 79 in good health. Sequenced: blood. This chain connects TRBV6-5 to TRBJ1-6, with a tentative D call TRBD1 (6 bases). CDR3 residues: CASSLGQLNYNSPLHF. The DNA of the CDR3 is TGTGCCAGCAGCTTAGGACAGTTAAACTATAATTCACCCCTCCACTTT.